This TCR beta chain was documented in a study of blood T cells in healthy people across ages. Total RNA, at least 5.5 micrograms per sample, came from PBMCs. About this clonotype: Its antigen is unknown.

Through a sample-barcoded 5' primer and a J-beta primer mix, a second PCR was run for roughly 7 to 12 cycles. Every molecule of cDNA carried a tag from a template-switch adaptor with 12 random nucleotides. Each CDR3 protein gets one entry after TCRdb re-called the 5' RACE reads with MiXCR. There are about 730,000 distinct CDR3 sequences in the sample; roughly two fifths occur only once, and roughly 19% lies in the top ten. Regarding the study as a whole: Older individuals had lower TCR beta diversity per million T cells (the decline was roughly linear).

The CDR3 totals 16 residues. V lost 0 bases and J lost 4; bases outside the gene matches: 11. The germline V gene has CDR1 DFQATT and CDR2 SNEGSKA (reference sequence). The sample comprised blood. This sequence was found in a woman aged 55-69 years in good health. The gene calls are TRBV20-1 and TRBJ2-5, with 7 bases aligning to TRBD1. CDR3 sequence: CSARDLTGATRETQYF. The CDR3, as DNA: TGCAGTGCTAGAGACCTAACAGGGGCCACTAGAGAGACCCAGTACTTC.